Listed below are T cell receptor beta chains from one sample, sequenced in a study of shared clonotypes between healthy human individuals. The data were produced by immunoSEQ multiplex PCR, yet TCRdb's version contains in-frame clones alone and is incomplete. Among about 2 million clones listed, around 96% were seen once. Sequenced: naive CD8+ T cells sorted from blood. These receptors all come from a young man in good health. Both conserved end residues are part of each CDR3. The D gene is left open where the match is weak. Size tells how often a clone was seen (once, few, many) or the class of an expanded clone, and some rows leave it out.

size,J,V,D,DNA,CDR3
-,TRBJ2-1,TRBV6-6,TRBD2,TGTGCCAGCAGTGTCAGCGGGAGCTCCTACAATGAGCAGTTCTTC,CASSVSGSSYNEQFF
-,TRBJ2-1,TRBV29-1,-,TGCAGCGTTCAGGGGTTTGAGCAGTTCTTC,CSVQGFEQFF
-,TRBJ1-5,TRBV4-1,-,TGCGCCAGCAGCGACGAACAGGGAAGGGGCCAGCCCCAGCATTTT,CASSDEQGRGQPQHF
-,TRBJ1-5,TRBV6-6,TRBD1,TGTGCCAGCAGCCCGACAGGGGTCCGGGGGCCCCAGCATTTT,CASSPTGVRGPQHF
-,TRBJ2-4,TRBV5-5,-,TGTGCCAGCAGCCCCGACGGGTGGGTAGGTAAAAACATTCAGTACTTC,CASSPDGWVGKNIQYF
-,TRBJ2-7,TRBV7-6,-,TGTGCCAGCAGCTCTAACATTGAACGACAATCCTACGAGCAGTACTTC,CASSSNIERQSYEQYF
-,TRBJ1-2,TRBV5-1,TRBD1,TGCGCCAGCAGCTTACGGGACGAGGGGGCCCTCTATGGCTACACCTTC,CASSLRDEGALYGYTF
-,TRBJ2-7,TRBV25-1,-,TGTGCCAGCATGAGTCGGAGCTCCTACGAGCAGTACTTC,CASMSRSSYEQYF
-,TRBJ2-5,TRBV5-4,TRBD1,TGTGCCAGCAGCGGAATTCAGGGGGCTTTGGGACCAGAGACCCAGTACTTC,CASSGIQGALGPETQYF
-,TRBJ2-3,TRBV7-9,TRBD1,TGTGCCAGCAGGCACTCCGGGACAGGGCCTTTGGATACGCAGTATTTT,CASRHSGTGPLDTQYF
-,TRBJ2-5,TRBV27,TRBD2,TGTGCCAGCAGTTTATCACCCGGGACTAGCGGGACGGCCCAGTACTTC,CASSLSPGTSGTAQYF
-,TRBJ2-1,TRBV13,TRBD1,TGTGCCAGCAGCTTAAGGGCAGGGGGTAGTGGGTCCTACAATGAGCAGTTCTTC,CASSLRAGGSGSYNEQFF
once,TRBJ1-1,TRBV11-2,-,TGTGCCAGTCCAGGGGTGACTGAAGCTTTCTTT,CASPGVTEAFF
-,TRBJ2-7,TRBV7-9,-,TGTGCCAGCAGCTCCGGGACAACTTCCTACGAGCAGTACTTC,CASSSGTTSYEQYF
-,TRBJ2-7,TRBV15,TRBD1,TGTGCCACCAGCAGTCCGACAGGGAGCTACGAGCAGTACTTC,CATSSPTGSYEQYF
-,TRBJ2-7,TRBV4-1,-,TGCGCCAGCAGCCAAGCGGCCCTTAGCGGAATGGAGCAGTACTTC,CASSQAALSGMEQYF
-,TRBJ2-3,TRBV10-3,TRBD1,TGTGCCATCAGCACAGGGGGCTTGGACACAGATACGCAGTATTTT,CAISTGGLDTDTQYF
-,TRBJ1-5,TRBV6-4,TRBD1,TGTGCCAGCAGCCCGAGACAGGGTGACCAGCCCCAGCATTTT,CASSPRQGDQPQHF
once,TRBJ2-7,TRBV5-1,TRBD1,TGCGCCAGCAGCTTGGCAGGACAGGGGCCTTACGAGCAGTACTTC,CASSLAGQGPYEQYF
-,TRBJ2-2,TRBV19,-,TGTGCCAGCCCATTTAAGTGCAGGCATTGCCCGAACACCGGGGAGCTGTTTTTT,CASPFKCRHCPNTGELFF